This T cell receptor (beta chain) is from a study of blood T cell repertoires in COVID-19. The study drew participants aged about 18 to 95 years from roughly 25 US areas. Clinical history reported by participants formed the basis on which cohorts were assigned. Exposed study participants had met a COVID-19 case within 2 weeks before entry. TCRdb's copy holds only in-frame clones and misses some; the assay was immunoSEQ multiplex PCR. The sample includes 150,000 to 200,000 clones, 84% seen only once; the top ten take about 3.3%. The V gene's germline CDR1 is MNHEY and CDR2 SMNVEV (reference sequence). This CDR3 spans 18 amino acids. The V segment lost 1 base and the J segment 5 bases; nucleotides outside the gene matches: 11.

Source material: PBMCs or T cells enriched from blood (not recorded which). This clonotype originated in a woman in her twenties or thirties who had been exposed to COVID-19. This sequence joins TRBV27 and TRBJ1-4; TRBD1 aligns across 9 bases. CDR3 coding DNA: TGTGCCAGCAGTTTATTTTACGGCGTGGGACAGGGAAATGAAAAACTGTTTTTT. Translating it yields CASSLFYGVGQGNEKLFF.